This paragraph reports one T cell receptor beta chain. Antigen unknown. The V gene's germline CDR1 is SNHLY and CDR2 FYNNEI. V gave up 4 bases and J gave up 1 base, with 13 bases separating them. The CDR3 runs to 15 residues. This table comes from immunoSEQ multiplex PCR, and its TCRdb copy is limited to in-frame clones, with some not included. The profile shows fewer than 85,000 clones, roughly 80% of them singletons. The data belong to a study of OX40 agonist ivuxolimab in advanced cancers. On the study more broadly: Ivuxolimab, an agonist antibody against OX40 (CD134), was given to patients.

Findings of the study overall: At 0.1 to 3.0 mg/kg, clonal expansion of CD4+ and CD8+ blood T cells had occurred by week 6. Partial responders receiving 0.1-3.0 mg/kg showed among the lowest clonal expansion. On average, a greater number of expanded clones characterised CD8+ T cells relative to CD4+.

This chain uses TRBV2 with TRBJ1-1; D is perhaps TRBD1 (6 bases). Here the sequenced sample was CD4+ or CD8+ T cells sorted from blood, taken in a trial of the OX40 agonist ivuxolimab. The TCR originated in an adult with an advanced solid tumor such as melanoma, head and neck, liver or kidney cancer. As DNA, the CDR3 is TGTGCCAGCAGTGCGGGGACACAAAGGAACACTGAAGCTTTCTTT. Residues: CASSAGTQRNTEAFF.